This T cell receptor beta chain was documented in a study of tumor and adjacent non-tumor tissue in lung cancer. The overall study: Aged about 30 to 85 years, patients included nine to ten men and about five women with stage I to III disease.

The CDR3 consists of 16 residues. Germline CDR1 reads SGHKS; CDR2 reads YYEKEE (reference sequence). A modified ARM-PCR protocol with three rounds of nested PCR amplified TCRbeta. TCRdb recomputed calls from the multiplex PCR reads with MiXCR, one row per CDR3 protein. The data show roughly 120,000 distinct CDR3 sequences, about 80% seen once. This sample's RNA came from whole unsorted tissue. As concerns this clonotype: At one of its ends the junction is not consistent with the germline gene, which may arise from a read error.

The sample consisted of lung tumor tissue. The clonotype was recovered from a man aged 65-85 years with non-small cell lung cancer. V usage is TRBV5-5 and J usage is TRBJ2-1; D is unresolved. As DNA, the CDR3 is TGTGCCAGCTGCTTTTTTCTGGGGATCTCCTACAATGAGCAGTTCTTC. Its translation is CASCFFLGISYNEQFF. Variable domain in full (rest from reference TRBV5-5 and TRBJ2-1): DAGVTQSPTHLIKTRGQQVTLRCSPISGHKSVSWYQQVLGQGPQFIFQYYEKEERGRGNFPDRFSARQFPNYSSELNVNALLLGDSALYLCASCFFLGISYNEQFFGPGTRLTVL.